This record looks at one TCR beta chain sequence and its context. This record comes from a study of blood T cell repertoires in COVID-19. Study background: Samples taken during acute and convalescent COVID-19 were collected in the United States, Italy and Spain.

Measured with immunoSEQ multiplex PCR; TCRdb has only the in-frame clones, and not every one. The repertoire includes more than 95,000 clones, 65% to 90% of them detected once, and more than 20% sits in the top ten. This CDR3 is 13 amino acids long. The V end was cut by 3 bases, the J end by 8 bases, with 10 bases between. In germline, CDR1 is MGHRA, CDR2 YSYEKL. This rearrangement joins TRBV4-1 to TRBJ1-4; D might be TRBD1 (5 bases). The sequencing sample was made of peripheral blood. The clonotype comes from a woman at least 80 years old with acute or convalescent COVID-19. The CDR3 spells CASSQPGQEKLFF. The DNA of the CDR3 is TGCGCCAGCAGCCAGCCAGGGCAAGAAAAACTGTTTTTT.